The 26 T cell receptor beta chains below were found in one sample sequenced in a study of patients and donors after allogeneic stem cell transplantation. Using its own MiXCR run on the RT-PCR reads, TCRdb lists one record per CDR3 protein. Counted here are approximately 160,000 distinct CDR3 sequences, approximately 31% occurring once; the ten biggest clones make up roughly 3.2%. What was sequenced was blood, either unsorted or a sorted T cell fraction (not recorded which). The receptors come from a human donor who was either an allogeneic HSCT recipient or a stem cell or donor lymphocyte infusion donor (not recorded which). It is not recorded whose cells these are; they may come from a transplant donor.

In its sample, this clonotype was seen many times. The rearrangement links TRBV12-3 or TRBV12-4 to TRBJ1-6; TRBD1 matches at 7 bases. The length of the CDR3 is 16 residues. J lost 7 bases, V lost 2 bases, and 8 bases had no gene match. CDR3 loop: CASSLFDGTANSPLHF. The DNA for the CDR3 is TGTGCCAGCAGTTTATTTGACGGGACAGCGAATTCACCCCTCCACTTT.

The gene calls are TRBV6-1 and TRBJ1-3; unclear D gene. The V end lost 1 base, the J end lost 5 bases, and 9 bases lay between the germline ends. This CDR3 region has 14 residues. CDR1 is MNHNS, CDR2 SASEGT, per germline. The CDR3 bases are TGTGCCAGCAGTGAAGGCTTTCTGAGAAACACCATATATTTT. Protein sequence: CASSEGFLRNTIYF.

This clonotype was detected a few times. The chain carries TRBV7-9 and TRBJ2-1; D not certain. The germline V gene has CDR1 SEHNR and CDR2 FQNEAQ (reference sequence). The ends were cut back, 0 bases at V and 10 bases at J, with 7 bases in the middle. The CDR3 consists of 12 residues. This CDR3 reads CASSLAGGEQFF. Written as DNA, the CDR3 is TGTGCCAGCAGCTTAGCAGGTGGGGAGCAGTTCTTC.

This clonotype occurred a few times. The V gene is TRBV5-1, the J gene TRBJ1-1; 8 bases agree with TRBD1. Germline V gene lookup returns CDR1 SGHRS and CDR2 YFSETQ. This CDR3 has 12 residues. J lost 10 bases, V lost 2 bases, and 4 bases had no gene match. The CDR3 bases are TGCGCCAGCAGCTTTGGACAGGGAGCAGCTTTCTTT. It specifies CASSFGQGAAFF.

The chain carries TRBV7-9 and TRBJ2-5; D is unresolved. V was clipped by 8 bases and J by 5 bases, with 15 bases between them. The germline gives CDR1 SEHNR, CDR2 FQNEAQ (reference sequence). This CDR3 spans 13 amino acids. CDR3 in DNA: TGTGCCAGCGGGCTGTGGGCAGGTGAGACCCAGTACTTC. This codes for CASGLWAGETQYF.

The chain employs TRBV29-1 and TRBJ2-4, with a tentative D call TRBD1 (6 bases). From germline, CDR1 is SQVTM and CDR2 ANQGSEA. Trimming removed 3 bases at V and 1 base at J, with 10 bases between. The CDR3 has 14 amino acids. Here the CDR3 DNA reads TGCAGCGTTGATAACAGGGCCGCCAAAAACATTCAGTACTTC. This gives the protein CSVDNRAAKNIQYF.

This chain joins TRBV24-1 and TRBJ2-1; D is ambiguous. With 10 bases removed from V and 9 bases from J, the gap between germline ends came to 6 bases. Germline V gives CDR1 KGHDR, CDR2 SFDVKD. This CDR3 spans 9 amino acids. This CDR3 reads CATNLEQFF. The CDR3 DNA reads as TGTGCCACTAATCTTGAGCAGTTCTTC.

This clonotype was detected only a few times. The V gene is TRBV6-2 or TRBV6-3, the J gene TRBJ2-7; D possibly corresponds to TRBD1 (6 bases). Germline V lookup: CDR1 MNHEY, CDR2 SVGEGT. The V end lost 11 bases, the J end lost 3 bases, and 11 bases lay between the germline ends. The CDR3 has 11 residues. CDR3 in amino acids: CASGDRYEQYF. DNA of the CDR3: TGTGCCTCAGGGGATCGCTACGAGCAGTACTTC.

This clonotype was seen a few times. This sequence joins TRBV20-1 and TRBJ2-1; 8 bases line up with TRBD2. This CDR3 has 15 amino acids. Germline values: CDR1 DFQATT, CDR2 SNEGSKA (reference sequence). V lost 7 bases, J lost 3 bases, and 11 bases stayed unmatched. CDR3 DNA: TGCAGTGGCAGGAGGGCTAGCGGGTACTACAATGAGCAGTTCTTC. It translates to CSGRRASGYYNEQFF.

The gene calls are TRBV7-9 and TRBJ2-1; 7 nucleotides agree with TRBD1. Germline trimming cut 3 bases from V and 4 bases from J; bases unmatched to any gene: 15. This CDR3 is 18 amino acids long. Germline V CDR1 and CDR2: SEHNR, FQNEAQ (reference sequence). The CDR3 reads CASSFPVTGSLRYNEQFF. The CDR3 DNA sequence: TGTGCCAGCAGCTTCCCCGTGACAGGGAGTTTACGATACAATGAGCAGTTCTTC. The variable domain in full, completed from reference TRBV7-9 and TRBJ2-1, reads DTGVSQNPRHKITKRGQNVTFRCDPISEHNRLYWYRQTLGQGPEFLTYFQNEAQLEKSRLLSDRFSAERPKGSFSTLEIQRTEQGDSAMYLCASSFPVTGSLRYNEQFFGPGTRLTVL.

This clonotype was recorded a few times. The chain recombines TRBV4-3 with TRBJ2-7; D might be TRBD2 (5 bases). V was clipped by 3 bases and J by 0 bases, with 12 bases between them. The CDR3 sequence is 15 residues long. Germline V gene data show CDR1 as LGHNA and CDR2 as YSLEER. The CDR3 DNA is TGCGCCAGCAGCCACATATCGGGAAGCTCCTACGAGCAGTACTTC. It yields the protein CASSHISGSSYEQYF.

This clonotype was counted between two and nine times. This chain connects TRBV20-1 to TRBJ1-5, with 7 bases lining up with TRBD1. From germline, CDR1 is DFQATT and CDR2 SNEGSKA (reference sequence). The junction had 10 bases not matched to a gene; V was cut back by 0 bases and J by 2 bases. This CDR3 has 17 residues. CDR3: CSARDRGGGGGNQPQHF. The CDR3 nucleotides are TGCAGTGCTAGAGATCGAGGTGGAGGGGGCGGCAATCAGCCCCAGCATTTT.

The chain carries TRBV6-2 or TRBV6-3 and TRBJ1-5; the D is unclear. The V gene lost 0 bases and the J gene lost 3 bases, with 3 bases spanning the gap. Germline V CDR1 and CDR2: MNHEY, SVGEGT. The CDR3 contains 13 residues. The CDR3 protein is CASSYSFNQPQHF. Here the CDR3 DNA reads TGTGCCAGCAGTTACTCTTTCAATCAGCCCCAGCATTTT.

The V call is TRBV12-3 or TRBV12-4, the J call TRBJ2-2; TRBD2 might be the D (5 bases). This CDR3 comprises 15 residues. V shed 6 bases and J shed 0 bases, with 11 bases lying between them. CDR3 in amino acids: CASRQLDSNTGELFF. The CDR3 nucleotides are TGTGCCAGCAGGCAACTAGATTCGAACACCGGGGAGCTGTTTTTT.

This clonotype occurred a few times. CDR3: CSVEDGAGGFFEAFF. In DNA, the CDR3 is TGCAGCGTTGAAGATGGTGCGGGAGGTTTCTTTGAAGCTTTCTTT. The V gene is TRBV29-1, the J gene TRBJ1-1; D is undetermined. The CDR3 length is 15 residues. V lost 0 bases and J 7 bases, leaving 18 bases between the germline ends. CDR1 and CDR2 from the germline V gene are SQVTM and ANQGSEA. The variable domain in full, completed from reference TRBV29-1 and TRBJ1-1, reads SAVISQKPSRDICQRGTSLTIQCQVDSQVTMMFWYRQQPGQSLTLIATANQGSEATYESGFVIDKFPISRPNLTFSTLTVSNMSPEDSSIYLCSVEDGAGGFFEAFFGQGTRLTVV.

Here the CDR3 reads CASSLAGFGYGYTF. The CDR3 DNA follows: TGTGCCAGCAGTTTAGCCGGCTTCGGGTATGGCTACACCTTC. V is TRBV6-5 and J is TRBJ1-2; unclear D gene. The CDR3 sequence is 14 residues long. Germline values: CDR1 MNHEY, CDR2 SVGAGI. V dropped 4 bases and J dropped 5 bases, with 14 bases sitting between them.

CDR3: CASSQDPGQLGNTIYF. The CDR3 DNA follows: TGCGCCAGCAGCCAAGACCCCGGGCAGCTTGGAAACACCATATATTTT. The chain has TRBV4-1 and TRBJ1-3; D call uncertain. The germline V and J ends were trimmed by 0 bases and 3 bases, with 12 bases remaining between them. Germline lookup yields CDR1 MGHRA and CDR2 YSYEKL. The CDR3 runs 16 residues.

This clonotype has just a few counts. V is TRBV4-2 and J is TRBJ1-1; D is possibly TRBD1 (5 bases). This CDR3 comprises 13 residues. The V end lost 5 bases, the J end lost 1 base, and 8 bases lay between the germline ends. Germline assignment: CDR1 LGHNA and CDR2 YNFKEQ. The CDR3 sequence is CASSSDRNTEAFF. CDR3 DNA sequence: TGTGCCAGCAGCTCTGACAGGAACACTGAAGCTTTCTTT.

This chain links TRBV10-1 with TRBJ2-1; the match to TRBD2 covers 10 bases. The CDR3 sequence is 15 residues long. CDR1 and CDR2 (germline): WNHNN, SYGVQD (reference sequence). Losses at the gene ends were 7 bases for V and 7 bases for J; bases not matched to a gene: 10. In DNA, the CDR3 is TGCGCCAGCACTTTTGAGCGGGAGGGCCTGAATGAGCAGTTCTTC. It encodes CASTFEREGLNEQFF.

This clonotype was counted at least ten times. Relative to the germline gene, one junction end is altered; a read error may explain this. The chain combines TRBV18 with TRBJ1-1; the D gene is possibly TRBD1 (6 bases). The CDR3 totals 13 residues. Germline V gives CDR1 KGHSH, CDR2 LQKENI. The CDR3 sequence is CASSPRGNTEAFF. The CDR3 region has the DNA TGCGCCAGCAGCCCCAGGGGGAACACTGAAGCTTTCTTT. The full variable domain, its missing parts supplied by reference TRBV18 and TRBJ1-1, is NAGVMQNPRHLVRRRGQEARLRCSPMKGHSHVYWYRQLPEEGLKFMVYLQKENIIDESGMPKERFSAEFPKEGPSILRIQQVVRGDSAAYFCASSPRGNTEAFFGQGTRLTVV.

This chain joins TRBV20-1 and TRBJ2-5; 10 nucleotides align to TRBD2. In germline, CDR1 is DFQATT, CDR2 SNEGSKA (reference sequence). Germline trimming cut 2 bases from V and 4 bases from J; bases unmatched to any gene: 7. The CDR3 extends over 15 amino acids. CDR3 loop: CSARLPASGRETQYF. In nucleotides, the CDR3 is TGCAGTGCTAGACTCCCCGCTAGCGGGAGAGAGACCCAGTACTTC.

The chain couples TRBV24-1 to TRBJ2-2; 11 nucleotides agree with TRBD1. Trimming removed 1 base from V and 7 bases from J; junction bases left unmatched: 7. CDR3 length equals 17 residues. Per the germline V gene, CDR1 is KGHDR and CDR2 is SFDVKD. The CDR3 sequence: CATSDFPGTGGNGELFF. DNA of the CDR3: TGTGCCACCAGTGATTTCCCCGGGACAGGGGGGAACGGGGAGCTGTTTTTT.

The V call is TRBV4-2, the J call TRBJ2-1; D remains ambiguous. The length of the CDR3 is 17 residues. Germline-derived CDR1 and CDR2 are LGHNA and YNFKEQ. With 1 base removed from V and 4 bases from J, the gap between germline ends came to 17 bases. The CDR3 is CASSQALSYYGYNEQFF. In nucleotides, the CDR3 is TGTGCCAGCAGCCAAGCCTTGTCGTACTACGGGTACAATGAGCAGTTCTTC.

This rearrangement joins TRBV4-2 to TRBJ2-1; D might be TRBD2 (7 bases). CDR1 is LGHNA, CDR2 YNFKEQ, per germline. Trimming pared 5 bases from V and 6 bases from J, leaving 17 bases between. The CDR3 sequence is 15 residues long. The DNA for the CDR3 is TGTGCCAGCAGCGAACCCGGGGGGCACGGCAATGAGCAGTTCTTC. Translation gives CASSEPGGHGNEQFF.

The genes are TRBV6-5 and TRBJ2-5, with D perhaps given as TRBD1 or TRBD2 (7 bases each). This CDR3 is 17 amino acids long. V lost 2 bases to trimming and J lost 1 base, with 17 bases between them. The germline CDR1 and CDR2 sequences are MNHEY and SVGAGI. CDR3 sequence: CASSYDQGGGFQETQYF. The CDR3 nucleotides are TGTGCCAGCAGTTACGACCAGGGGGGGGGATTCCAAGAGACCCAGTACTTC.

There are many counts of this clonotype. V is TRBV9 and J is TRBJ1-6, with D possibly being TRBD1 (6 bases). This CDR3 has 15 residues. Trimming pared 1 base from V and 7 bases from J, leaving 12 bases between. CDR1 is SGDLS, CDR2 YYNGEE, per germline. The chain's CDR3 is CASSVQGLKNSPLHF. The CDR3 nucleotides are TGTGCCAGCAGCGTACAGGGGCTTAAGAATTCACCCCTCCACTTT. The full variable domain, completed using reference TRBV9 and TRBJ1-6, is DSGVTQTPKHLITATGQRVTLRCSPRSGDLSVYWYQQSLDQGLQFLIQYYNGEERAKGNILERFSAQQFPDLHSELNLSSLELGDSALYFCASSVQGLKNSPLHFGNGTRLTVT.